This T cell receptor (beta chain) was profiled in a study of regulatory T cells in long-lasting Graves disease. At the level of the study: Patients with persistent Graves' disease had over 5 years of antithyroid drugs and persistent TSH receptor antibodies.

This clonotype was seen repeatedly, ten times or more. Losses at the gene ends were 0 bases for V and 8 bases for J; bases not matched to a gene: 3. Germline assignment: CDR1 MNHEY and CDR2 SVGAGI. CDR3 length equals 15 residues. Time point described: persistent/refractory GD, antithyroid drugs over 5 years with positive TRAb. The TCR library used RNA extracted from PBMCs. All patients originated from an endocrinology department located in Xi'an, China. Arm-PCR with iRepertoire HTBI primers amplified the CDR3 regions for these TCR beta libraries. MiXCR, applied by TCRdb to the multiplex PCR reads, yields one record per CDR3 protein. The table lists some 420,000 distinct CDR3 sequences, 22% of them singletons.

This sequence joins TRBV6-5 and TRBJ1-6; 8 bases agree with TRBD1. This sample comprised peripheral blood mononuclear cells (PBMCs), obtained when the disease was refractory, from a patient treated with antithyroid drugs. The clonotype comes from a female donor with Graves disease. The DNA for the CDR3 is TGTGCCAGCAGTTACTCTTCAGGGGGCTATTCACCCCTCCACTTT. It yields the protein CASSYSSGGYSPLHF.